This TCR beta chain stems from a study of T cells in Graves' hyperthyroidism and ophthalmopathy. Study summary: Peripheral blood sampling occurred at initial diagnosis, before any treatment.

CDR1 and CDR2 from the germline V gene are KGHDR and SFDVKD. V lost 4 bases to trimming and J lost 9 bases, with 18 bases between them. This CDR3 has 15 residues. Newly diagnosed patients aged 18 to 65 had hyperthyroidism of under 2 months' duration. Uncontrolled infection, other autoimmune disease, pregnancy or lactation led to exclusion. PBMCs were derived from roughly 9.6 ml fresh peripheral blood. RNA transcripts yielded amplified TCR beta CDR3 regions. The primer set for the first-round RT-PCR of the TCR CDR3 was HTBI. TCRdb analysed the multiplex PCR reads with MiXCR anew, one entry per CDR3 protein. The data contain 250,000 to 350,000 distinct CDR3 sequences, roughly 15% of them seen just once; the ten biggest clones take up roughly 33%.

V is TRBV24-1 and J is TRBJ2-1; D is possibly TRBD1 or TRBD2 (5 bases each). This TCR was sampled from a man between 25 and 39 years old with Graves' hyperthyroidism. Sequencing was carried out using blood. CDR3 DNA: TGTGCCACCAGTGAGCCGGGACGGACGCCTCTTGAGCAGTTCTTC. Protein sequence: CATSEPGRTPLEQFF.